This TCR beta chain was documented in a study of cytomegalovirus exposure and HLA in healthy donors. Study-level findings and limits: Researchers counted 164 TCR beta chains as cytomegalovirus-associated. No immune exposure information besides CMV serostatus was available. HLA restriction was apparent for most CMV-associated TCR beta chains in a later analysis.

The CDR3 spans 15 residues. The V gene end was trimmed by 5 bases and the J gene end by 8 bases; junction bases not matched to a gene: 9. Germline V gives CDR1 SGHAT, CDR2 FQDESV (reference sequence). PCR used 60 Vbeta primers and 13 Jbeta primers. The protocol was immunoSEQ multiplex PCR, while the TCRdb copy is restricted to in-frame clones and leaves out a portion. Among 140,000 or so clones, roughly 70% were seen once, and the ten largest hold 3.5% to 5%. Note on this clone: Antigen specificity is unknown.

The sample taken for sequencing was PBMCs. The chain joins TRBV11-1 to TRBJ2-1; TRBD1 matches 10 bases. The clonotype comes from a man aged 55 to 70 in good health and CMV-seronegative. CDR3 residues: CASSAGQGIVDEQFF. In DNA form, the CDR3 reads TGTGCCAGCAGCGCGGGACAGGGGATAGTCGATGAGCAGTTCTTC.